This T cell receptor (beta chain) was recovered during a study of PD-L1 blockade in urothelial cancer. The CDR3 contains 17 residues. Deletions cut 1 base from V and 3 bases from J, with 15 bases between. Germline V gives CDR1 SGHAT, CDR2 FQNNGV. Clones were read by immunoSEQ multiplex PCR, and TCRdb kept only the in-frame ones, dropping some. The sample has about 50,000 clones; about 80% are singletons. Enrolled patients showed locally advanced or metastatic urothelial carcinoma. The sample here was PBMCs, taken around atezolizumab (anti-PD-L1) treatment. The chain recombines TRBV11-2 with TRBJ2-2; D remains ambiguous. The TCR comes from a man in his 70s with urothelial cancer. DNA for the CDR3: TGTGCCAGCAGCTTAGCGGTTAAATCTCTGTACACCGGGGAGCTGTTTTTT. This codes for CASSLAVKSLYTGELFF.